Shown below are 9 T cell receptor beta chains from a single sample sequenced in a study of OX40 agonist ivuxolimab in advanced cancers. The repertoire was sequenced with immunoSEQ multiplex PCR; TCRdb's copy has only in-frame clones and lacks some. This table has roughly 90,000 clones, around 90% appearing once. Sequences were derived from CD4+ or CD8+ T cells sorted from blood, sampled in a trial of the OX40 agonist ivuxolimab. The receptor set was obtained from an adult with an advanced solid tumor such as melanoma, head and neck, liver or kidney cancer.

This clone was seen once. The rearrangement links TRBV4-1 to TRBJ1-5; a possible D gene is TRBD1 (5 bases). The V gene lost 1 base and the J gene lost 6 bases, with 13 bases spanning the gap. This CDR3 comprises 15 residues. The germline gives CDR1 MGHRA, CDR2 YSYEKL. The CDR3 DNA reads TGCGCCAGCAGCCAAGGGACAATGGGGGGTCAGCCCCAGCATTTT. Translating it yields CASSQGTMGGQPQHF.

The V gene is TRBV5-1, the J gene TRBJ2-4; D remains ambiguous. The germline CDR1 and CDR2 sequences are SGHRS and YFSETQ. This CDR3 spans 15 amino acids. The ends were cut back, 3 bases at V and 0 bases at J, with 10 bases in the middle. CDR3 in DNA: TGCGCCAGCAGCTGGCCGGACGGAGCCAAAAACATTCAGTACTTC. It specifies CASSWPDGAKNIQYF.

The rearrangement links TRBV7-2 to TRBJ1-4; D gene unclear. V lost 1 base and J lost 4, with 7 bases in between. The CDR3 extends over 14 amino acids. Germline V gene lookup returns CDR1 SGHTA and CDR2 FQGNSA. The CDR3 DNA is TGTGCCAGCAGCTTAGGACCAAGTAATGAAAAACTGTTTTTT. Protein: CASSLGPSNEKLFF.

The rearrangement uses TRBV7-9 and TRBJ1-4, with D possibly matching TRBD1 (5 bases). V lost 2 bases to trimming and J lost 7 bases, with 14 bases between them. Germline lookup yields CDR1 SEHNR and CDR2 FQNEAQ (reference sequence). This CDR3 spans 15 amino acids. DNA for the CDR3: TGTGCCAGCAGCTTATTAGGGGCAGGGACTGAAAAACTGTTTTTT. Translated: CASSLLGAGTEKLFF. The whole variable domain, remainder taken from reference TRBV7-9 and TRBJ1-4, is DTGVSQNPRHKITKRGQNVTFRCDPISEHNRLYWYRQTLGQGPEFLTYFQNEAQLEKSRLLSDRFSAERPKGSFSTLEIQRTEQGDSAMYLCASSLLGAGTEKLFFGSGTQLSVL.

This rearrangement joins TRBV27 to TRBJ1-5, with D possibly matching TRBD1 (5 bases). This CDR3 region has 15 residues. The ends were cut back, 5 bases at V and 7 bases at J, with 18 bases in the middle. The germline gives CDR1 MNHEY, CDR2 SMNVEV (reference sequence). The CDR3 region has the DNA TGTGCCAGCAGTGGGACCCGGGAAGGTGGGCAGCCCCAGCATTTT. The encoded protein is CASSGTREGGQPQHF.

This chain links TRBV19 with TRBJ1-2, with 9 bases matching TRBD1. The CDR3 has 13 amino acids. The V segment lost 8 bases and the J segment 7 bases; nucleotides outside the gene matches: 8. Germline V gene sequence: CDR1 LNHDA, CDR2 SQIVND (reference sequence). CDR3 in amino acids: CASERTGGSGYTF. In DNA form, the CDR3 reads TGTGCCAGTGAGAGAACAGGGGGCAGTGGCTACACCTTC.

CDR3 DNA: TGTGCCAGTAGTCCAGGACAGGGGGTCGAGACCCAGTACTTC. Its translation: CASSPGQGVETQYF. The V and J genes are TRBV19 and TRBJ2-5, with 10 bases fitting TRBD1. The CDR3 loop spans 14 amino acids. The germline V gene encodes CDR1 LNHDA and CDR2 SQIVND (reference sequence). The V gene end was trimmed by 5 bases and the J gene end by 5 bases; junction bases not matched to a gene: 5.

This chain links TRBV10-3 with TRBJ1-5; D is ambiguous. The CDR3 has 14 amino acids. V lost 5 bases, J lost 0 bases, and 8 bases lay in between. Germline-derived CDR1 and CDR2 are ENHRY and SYGVKD. CDR3 in amino acids: CAISSHDSNQPQHF. CDR3 nucleotides: TGTGCCATCAGTAGTCATGATAGCAATCAGCCCCAGCATTTT.

V is TRBV9 and J is TRBJ2-5; 10 nucleotides agree with TRBD2. This CDR3 is 15 amino acids long. The germline CDR1 and CDR2 sequences are SGDLS and YYNGEE. The junction had 5 bases not matched to a gene; V was cut back by 2 bases and J by 4 bases. The CDR3 DNA reads as TGTGCCAGCAGCGTCCTAGCGGGGGAGGTAGAGACCCAGTACTTC. As protein: CASSVLAGEVETQYF.